The following is a T cell receptor beta chain sequence with its context. Original processing notes: By means of reference gene primer amplification, nucleated cell counts were estimated. Sequenced by immunoSEQ multiplex PCR; TCRdb stores in-frame clones only, minus some. V and J calls and clone size are as listed in that table; D and trimming were resolved from the DNA. Among some 80,000 clones, roughly 84% were seen once, and the ten largest hold around 3.3%. The sample is drawn from a study of blood T cell repertoires in COVID-19. The wider study: Sites in the United States, Italy and Spain provided acute and convalescent COVID-19 samples. Nucleic acid was either cDNA or gDNA, and it came from T cells, B-cell-depleted T cells, or PBMCs.

CDR3 length: 15 residues. J gave up 5 bases and V 4 bases, and 6 bases lay outside the gene matches. The germline V gene has CDR1 KGHDR and CDR2 SFDVKD. Sequencing used peripheral blood. The rearrangement joins TRBV24-1 to TRBJ2-5, with 10 bases identical to TRBD2. The sequence was collected from a man between 45 and 60 years old with acute or convalescent COVID-19. CDR3 DNA sequence: TGTGCCACCAGTGACCAGCGGGAGGGCCAGGAGACCCAGTACTTC. It codes for CATSDQREGQETQYF.